The rows below give T cell receptor beta chains drawn from one sample of a study of blood T cell repertoires in COVID-19. Clones were read by immunoSEQ multiplex PCR, and TCRdb kept only the in-frame ones, dropping some. The sample lists some 350,000 clones, 70% to 90% seen once, with 2.5% to 3.5% in the top ten. Sequenced material: peripheral blood. These receptors all come from a human donor in a cohort sampled during active COVID-19. Both conserved end residues are part of each CDR3. The order of the fields is clone size, D gene, J gene, V gene, CDR3 DNA, CDR3 protein. D genes are given only for firm matches. Part of the rows lack a size; the others show once, few, many or a class for expanded clones.

>-|-|TRBJ2-5|TRBV18
TGTGCCAGCTCACCACCGGTGGGTCCGGGGGAGACCCAGTACTTC
CASSPPVGPGETQYF
>-|TRBD2|TRBJ2-2|TRBV7-8
TGTGCCAGCAGCTTAGAAAGACTAGCGGGGGGCAACACCGGGGAGCTGTTTTTT
CASSLERLAGGNTGELFF
>-|-|TRBJ2-1|TRBV19
TGTGCCAGTAGTCTCCCGGGTACCTACAATGAGCAGTTCTTC
CASSLPGTYNEQFF
>-|-|TRBJ1-2|TRBV2
TGTGCCAGCAGTGAAGGCCCCCGGGGCTACACCTTC
CASSEGPRGYTF
>once|-|TRBJ1-4|TRBV7-8
TGTGCCAGCAGCTTAGAAAGAACAGGGCGTGCAACTAATGAAAAACTGTTTTTT
CASSLERTGRATNEKLFF
>-|TRBD1|TRBJ2-6|TRBV4-1
TGCGCCAGCAGCCAGTCGGACAGGGCCATCCGCTCTGGGGCCAACGTCCTGACTTTC
CASSQSDRAIRSGANVLTF
>-|TRBD1|TRBJ1-2|TRBV3-1/TRBV3-2
TGTGCCAGCAGCCAAGAATGGGACAGTAACTATGGCTACACCTTC
CASSQEWDSNYGYTF
>-|-|TRBJ1-6|TRBV19
TGTGCCAGTAGTATGGTTCCGAGGGCTCCTTATAATTCACCCCTCCACTTT
CASSMVPRAPYNSPLHF
>few|TRBD2|TRBJ2-1|TRBV25-1
TGTGCCAGCAGTGTGGTCGCGGGAGGTCTTGCATACAATGAGCAGTTCTTC
CASSVVAGGLAYNEQFF
>once|TRBD1|TRBJ1-1|TRBV19
TGTGCCAGTAGTACCCCGGACAGGGAGACCAAGAACACTGAAGCTTTCTTT
CASSTPDRETKNTEAFF
>once|-|TRBJ1-1|TRBV7-9
TGTGCCAGCAGCTTCTCGCAAGGGGTTGAAGCTTTCTTT
CASSFSQGVEAFF
>-|TRBD2|TRBJ2-2|TRBV5-6
TGTGCCAGCAGCTTGGTCCCAGCGGGAGCCGGGGAGCTGTTTTTT
CASSLVPAGAGELFF
>-|-|TRBJ1-1|TRBV29-1
TGCAGCGTTGGGTCGGAGGCCCAGAACACTGAAGCTTTCTTT
CSVGSEAQNTEAFF
>-|-|TRBJ1-1|TRBV6-5
TGTGCCAGCCGCCGCGCGGGGAGCACTGAAGCTTTCTTT
CASRRAGSTEAFF
>-|-|TRBJ1-3|TRBV19
TGTGCCAGTTCCGGTATCTCTGGAAACACCATATATTTT
CASSGISGNTIYF
>-|TRBD2|TRBJ2-5|TRBV6-2/TRBV6-3
TGTGCCAGCAGTTACTACCTCGGGCGGGAGGGTCAAGAGACCCAGTACTTC
CASSYYLGREGQETQYF
>-|TRBD1|TRBJ1-2|TRBV10-3
TGTGCCATCAGCGGGACAGCGGACACTAACTATGGCTACACCTTC
CAISGTADTNYGYTF
>-|TRBD2|TRBJ2-3|TRBV6-5
TGTGCCAGCAGTCGACTAGCGGGGACAGATACGCAGTATTTT
CASSRLAGTDTQYF
>-|-|TRBJ2-7|TRBV6-5
TGTGCCAGCACCGGCTACGAGCAGTACTTC
CASTGYEQYF
>many|-|TRBJ2-2|TRBV5-1
TGCGCCAGCAGCTTGGCGGTTACCGGGGAGCTGTTTTTT
CASSLAVTGELFF
>-|TRBD1|TRBJ1-1|TRBV28
TGTGCCAGCAGTCGTCAGGGGGGCACTGAAGCTTTCTTT
CASSRQGGTEAFF
>few|TRBD1|TRBJ1-3|TRBV5-1
TGCGCCAGCAGCTTCGACAGGGGCCCTGGAAACACCATATATTTT
CASSFDRGPGNTIYF
>-|TRBD1|TRBJ1-2|TRBV6-5
TGTGCCAGCAGGGACCCGGGACAGAGTCCATATGGCTACACCTTC
CASRDPGQSPYGYTF
>-|TRBD1|TRBJ2-1|TRBV5-1
TGCGCCAGCAGCTTGCTCCAGGGGGCTCGGGGTGAGCAGTTCTTC
CASSLLQGARGEQFF
>-|-|TRBJ2-7|TRBV29-1
TGCAGCGCACAGGAATCCTACGAGCAGTACTTC
CSAQESYEQYF
>-|TRBD2|TRBJ2-5|TRBV28
TGTGCCAGCAGATCCGGGACTAGTGGGGACGAAGAGACCCAGTACTTC
CASRSGTSGDEETQYF